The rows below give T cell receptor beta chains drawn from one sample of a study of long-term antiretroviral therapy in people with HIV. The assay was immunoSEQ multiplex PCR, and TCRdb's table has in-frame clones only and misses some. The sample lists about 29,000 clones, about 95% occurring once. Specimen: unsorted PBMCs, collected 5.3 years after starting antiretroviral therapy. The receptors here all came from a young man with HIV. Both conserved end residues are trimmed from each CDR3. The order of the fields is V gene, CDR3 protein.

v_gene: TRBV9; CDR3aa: ASSVVGQSTDTQY
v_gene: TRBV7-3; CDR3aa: ASSQVGQGSPLH
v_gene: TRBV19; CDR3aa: ASSITDYSNQPQH
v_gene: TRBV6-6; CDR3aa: ASSFGPRAVDSPLH
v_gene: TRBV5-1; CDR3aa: ASRDGGEQTQY
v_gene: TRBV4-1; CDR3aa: ASSQGVTSGNTIY
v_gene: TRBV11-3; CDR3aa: ASSLSGSGTDTQY
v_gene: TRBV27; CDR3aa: ASSLVPSYEQY
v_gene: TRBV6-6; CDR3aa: ASSHVAGSYEQY
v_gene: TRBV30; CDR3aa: AWTRDRTSTDTQY
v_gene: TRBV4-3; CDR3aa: ASSQDGVGNTEAF
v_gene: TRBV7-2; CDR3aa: ASSPPSGSPYEQY
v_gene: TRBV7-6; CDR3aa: ASSPMPDSYNEQF
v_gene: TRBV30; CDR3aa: AWTRAGGAQETQY
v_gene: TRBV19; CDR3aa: ASSPGQSYEQY
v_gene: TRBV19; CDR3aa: ASSIAGRSNSPLH